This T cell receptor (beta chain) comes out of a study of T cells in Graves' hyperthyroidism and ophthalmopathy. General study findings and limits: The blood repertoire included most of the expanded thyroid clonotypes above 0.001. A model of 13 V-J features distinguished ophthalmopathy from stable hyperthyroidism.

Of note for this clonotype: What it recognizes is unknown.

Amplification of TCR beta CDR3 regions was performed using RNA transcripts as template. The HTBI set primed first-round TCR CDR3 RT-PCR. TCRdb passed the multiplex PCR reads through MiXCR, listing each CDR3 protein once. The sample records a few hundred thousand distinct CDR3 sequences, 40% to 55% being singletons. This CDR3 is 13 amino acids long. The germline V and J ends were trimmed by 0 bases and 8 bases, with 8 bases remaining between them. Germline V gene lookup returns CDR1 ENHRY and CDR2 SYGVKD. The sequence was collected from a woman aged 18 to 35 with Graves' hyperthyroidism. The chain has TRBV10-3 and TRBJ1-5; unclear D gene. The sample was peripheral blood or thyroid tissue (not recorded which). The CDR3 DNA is TGTGCCATCAGTGAGTCAGGGTCTGAGCCCCAGCATTTT. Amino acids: CAISESGSEPQHF.